A selection of T cell receptor beta chains follows, all from one sample in a study of vaccination effects on CD4 cells after COVID-19. These receptors' targets are unknown. Libraries were prepared by immunoSEQ multiplex PCR; TCRdb keeps only in-frame clonotypes and omits some of them. The sample has approximately 20,000 clones; roughly 73% are singletons. Sequenced here: CD4+ T cells from PBMCs cultured with HCoV-NL63 spike peptides, sampled before COVID-19 vaccination. These receptors were collected from a human donor who received a COVID-19 vaccine. The CDR3 runs from the conserved cysteine through the conserved F or W. Fields, in order: J gene, V gene, CDR3 protein.

TRBJ2-7,TRBV18,CASSPGTANYEQYF
TRBJ1-2,TRBV3-1/TRBV3-2,CASSRQGYYGYTF
TRBJ2-3,TRBV6-4,CASSPQGGATDTQYF
TRBJ2-5,TRBV10-3,CAITKDKRGGRETQYF
TRBJ2-3,TRBV2,CASSEQGRTQYF
TRBJ1-1,TRBV29-1,CSVAPSMNTEAFF
TRBJ2-6,TRBV15,CATSRRQGGPSGANVLTF
TRBJ2-1,TRBV3-1/TRBV3-2,CASSQEAIEFF
TRBJ1-6,TRBV25-1,CASSQTGNNSPLHF
TRBJ1-5,TRBV19,CASSLGGGIGGNQPQHF
TRBJ2-7,TRBV7-9,CASSSRQGGDTYEQYF
TRBJ1-2,TRBV7-2,CASTPGGGTNGGYTF
TRBJ2-5,TRBV30,CAWSKDSSWEETQYF
TRBJ1-4,TRBV28,CASRAGVVRELFF
TRBJ2-3,TRBV5-6,CASSLSRGDTQYF
TRBJ2-5,TRBV24-1,CATSVRVWETQYF
TRBJ1-2,TRBV10-3,CAISERQNYGYTF
TRBJ2-7,TRBV3-1/TRBV3-2,CASSQGYALTYEQYF